Below, 28 T cell receptor beta chains from the same sample are listed, as sequenced in a study of T cell responses to AZD1222 COVID-19 vaccine. Data came from immunoSEQ multiplex PCR; TCRdb stores just in-frame clones and leaves some out. Seen here are around 110,000 clones, 92% observed once, and the top ten hold approximately 1.4%. Sequencing used peripheral blood, obtained 28 days after the second AZD1222 dose. The receptors stem from an adult who received the AZD1222 COVID-19 vaccine.

This clone has only a few counts. The rearrangement uses TRBV28 and TRBJ2-1; D unclear. Trimming stripped 6 bases from V and 2 bases from J, with 17 bases between. Germline CDR1 is MDHEN and CDR2 is SYDVKM. There are 16 residues in the CDR3. The CDR3 loop reads CASSSLGKLTYNEQFF. DNA for the CDR3: TGTGCCAGCAGCTCCCTGGGGAAGCTAACCTACAATGAGCAGTTCTTC.

This chain connects TRBV28 to TRBJ2-7; 7 nucleotides match TRBD2. V lost 2 bases and J lost 5; bases outside the gene matches: 6. The CDR3 runs to 14 residues. Germline V lookup: CDR1 MDHEN, CDR2 SYDVKM. CDR3: CASSLGGSRDEQYF. The CDR3 DNA reads as TGTGCCAGCAGTTTAGGCGGGAGTCGGGACGAGCAGTACTTC.

The chain recombines TRBV25-1 with TRBJ2-1; TRBD2 matches at 9 bases. V dropped 1 base and J dropped 10; count of bases not matched to a gene: 14. This CDR3 has 17 residues. Germline V gives CDR1 MGHDK, CDR2 SYGVNS. The CDR3 DNA sequence: TGTGCCAGCAGTGAATGGCGGGCGGGAGGGCCCTACGGGGAGCAGTTCTTC. Protein: CASSEWRAGGPYGEQFF.

The rearrangement uses TRBV28 and TRBJ2-6; D is perhaps TRBD1 (5 bases). This CDR3 is 16 amino acids long. V lost 10 bases and J lost 0, with 16 bases in between. Germline V CDR1 and CDR2: MDHEN, SYDVKM. CDR3 sequence: CATSKGQYSGANVLTF. CDR3 bases: TGTGCCACCTCGAAGGGGCAATACTCTGGGGCCAACGTCCTGACTTTC.

The CDR3 sequence is CASSGREADTIYF. The CDR3, as DNA: TGTGCCAGCTCAGGCAGGGAAGCGGACACCATATATTTT. The chain carries TRBV18 and TRBJ1-3; the D gene is possibly TRBD1 (5 bases). The germline V and J ends were trimmed by 5 bases and 8 bases, with 13 bases remaining between them. CDR3 length equals 13 residues. Germline lookup yields CDR1 KGHSH and CDR2 LQKENI. Together with reference TRBV18 and TRBJ1-3, the CDR3 gives the full variable domain: NAGVMQNPRHLVRRRGQEARLRCSPMKGHSHVYWYRQLPEEGLKFMVYLQKENIIDESGMPKERFSAEFPKEGPSILRIQQVVRGDSAAYFCASSGREADTIYFGEGSWLTVV.

The chain links TRBV13 to TRBJ1-2, with D maybe TRBD1 (5 bases). Germline loops: CDR1 PRHDT, CDR2 FYEKMQ (reference sequence). Between the trimmed V and J ends, which lost 6 bases and 0 bases, there was a span of 14 bases. CDR3 length equals 15 residues. The CDR3 sequence: CASSYQGTANYGYTF. In DNA, the CDR3 is TGTGCCAGCAGTTACCAGGGAACAGCTAACTATGGCTACACCTTC.

In this sample, this clone turned up a few times. The J gene is TRBJ1-2, the V gene TRBV9, with no clear D. V was clipped by 0 bases and J by 0 bases, with 3 bases between them. CDR1 is SGDLS and CDR2 is YYNGEE in the germline V gene. This CDR3 comprises 13 residues. DNA of the CDR3: TGTGCCAGCAGCGTAGCGTCTAACTATGGCTACACCTTC. Protein product: CASSVASNYGYTF.

The chain employs TRBV27 and TRBJ2-5; D call uncertain. The CDR3 extends over 10 amino acids. Germline V gene sequence: CDR1 MNHEY, CDR2 SMNVEV (reference sequence). V lost 6 bases and J 2 bases, leaving 1 base between the germline ends. The CDR3 sequence: CASRQETQYF. CDR3 in DNA: TGTGCCAGCAGGCAAGAGACCCAGTACTTC.

This chain links TRBV30 with TRBJ1-1; no clear D gene. The germline V and J ends were trimmed by 2 bases and 1 base, with 11 bases remaining between them. The CDR3 loop spans 14 amino acids. From germline, CDR1 is GTSNPN and CDR2 SVGIG (reference sequence). The CDR3 sequence: CAWSPGGRNTEAFF. The CDR3 region has the DNA TGTGCCTGGAGTCCCGGTGGGCGGAACACTGAAGCTTTCTTT.

CDR3 sequence reads: CASSPGPTGTYNEQFF. For the CDR3, the DNA is TGCGCCAGCAGCCCGGGTCCGACAGGAACCTACAATGAGCAGTTCTTC. The chain is built from TRBV5-1 and TRBJ2-1; tentatively, D is TRBD1 (6 bases). CDR1 SGHRS and CDR2 YFSETQ come from the germline V gene. With 4 bases removed from V and 2 bases from J, the gap between germline ends came to 16 bases. The length of the CDR3 is 16 residues.

The chain carries TRBV27 and TRBJ1-5; the match to TRBD1 covers 8 bases. The V segment lost 3 bases and the J segment 4 bases; nucleotides outside the gene matches: 2. The CDR3 is made up of 14 amino acids. Germline lookup yields CDR1 MNHEY and CDR2 SMNVEV (reference sequence). The CDR3 DNA sequence: TGTGCCAGCAGTTTGGACAGGGAAAATCAGCCCCAGCATTTT. Its protein product is CASSLDRENQPQHF.

The chain's CDR3 is CASSLGWTSGGRQETQYF. In nucleotides, the CDR3 is TGTGCCAGCAGCTTAGGGTGGACTAGCGGGGGCAGACAAGAGACCCAGTACTTC. The chain uses TRBV11-2 and TRBJ2-5; the match to TRBD2 covers 13 bases. CDR1 SGHAT and CDR2 FQNNGV come from the germline V gene. Losses at the gene ends were 1 base for V and 2 bases for J; bases not matched to a gene: 7. The CDR3 extends over 18 amino acids.

This clone appeared a single time. The V call is TRBV7-2, the J call TRBJ1-6, with D possibly matching TRBD1 (6 bases). In germline, CDR1 is SGHTA, CDR2 FQGNSA. V was clipped by 2 bases and J by 8 bases, with 13 bases between them. The CDR3 spans 15 residues. CDR3 DNA sequence: TGTGCCAGCAGCTTAAGTTACAGGGATCATTCACCCCTCCACTTT. It translates to CASSLSYRDHSPLHF.

V usage is TRBV14 and J usage is TRBJ2-1, with 8 bases lining up with TRBD2. Germline V lookup: CDR1 SGHDN, CDR2 FVKESK. The ends lost 4 bases at V and 4 bases at J; junction bases unmatched: 6. This CDR3 region has 15 residues. This CDR3 is CASSPRLAGYNEQFF. The CDR3 DNA reads TGTGCCAGCAGCCCACGCCTAGCGGGTTACAATGAGCAGTTCTTC.

The chain links TRBV9 to TRBJ2-7; 7 bases line up with TRBD2. CDR3 length: 14 amino acids. Trimming took 3 bases from V and 5 from J; bases not matched to a gene: 8. Germline V lookup: CDR1 SGDLS, CDR2 YYNGEE. The CDR3 DNA reads as TGTGCCAGCAGCGAGACTAGCCCTCCGGACGAGCAGTACTTC. Its translation: CASSETSPPDEQYF.

This clone was found once. The V gene is TRBV11-2, the J gene TRBJ1-3, with TRBD1 as a possible D gene (5 bases). With 0 bases removed from V and 0 bases from J, the gap between germline ends came to 12 bases. Germline CDR1 SGHAT, CDR2 FQNNGV. CDR3 length: 17 amino acids. CDR3 DNA sequence: TGTGCCAGCAGCTTAGATGGTGCAGGGACCTCTGGAAACACCATATATTTT. It encodes CASSLDGAGTSGNTIYF.

The chain employs TRBV6-5 and TRBJ1-1, with D possibly matching TRBD1 (5 bases). This CDR3 comprises 11 residues. The germline gives CDR1 MNHEY, CDR2 SVGAGI. V was pared by 8 bases and J by 6 bases, with 10 bases between. Here the CDR3 DNA reads TGTGCCAGCCAGGGACGGGCTGAAGCTTTCTTT. Translation: CASQGRAEAFF.

V usage is TRBV20-1 and J usage is TRBJ2-7; a weak D match, TRBD1 (5 bases). The CDR3 is 14 residues long. Germline CDR1 is DFQATT and CDR2 is SNEGSKA (reference sequence). V dropped 3 bases and J dropped 2 bases, with 14 bases sitting between them. The CDR3 protein is CSASRQGAPYEQYF. The CDR3 nucleotides are TGCAGTGCTAGTCGTCAGGGCGCCCCCTACGAGCAGTACTTC.

The gene calls are TRBV11-3 and TRBJ1-6; a weak D match, TRBD1 (6 bases). Per germline, CDR1 SGHNT and CDR2 YENEEA. CDR3 length equals 13 residues. Trimming removed 6 bases at V and 9 bases at J, with 12 bases between. The CDR3, as DNA: TGTGCCAGCAGTCGACAGGAGGGTTCACCCCTCCACTTT. It specifies CASSRQEGSPLHF.

The chain recombines TRBV10-3 with TRBJ2-1; D remains unclear. This CDR3 contains 14 residues. Deletions cut 6 bases from V and 11 bases from J, with 20 bases between. Germline V gene lookup returns CDR1 ENHRY and CDR2 SYGVKD. The CDR3 here is CAISFTTLEEKQFF. For the CDR3, the DNA is TGTGCCATCAGCTTCACTACTCTGGAAGAGAAGCAGTTCTTC.

The chain couples TRBV5-1 to TRBJ2-2, with TRBD1 matching over 9 bases. Germline CDR1 is SGHRS and CDR2 is YFSETQ. The CDR3 sequence is 16 residues long. V lost 4 bases, J lost 7 bases, and 11 bases stayed unmatched. CDR3 loop: CASSLTGQGLVGELFF. CDR3 nucleotide sequence: TGCGCCAGCAGCCTGACGGGACAGGGCTTGGTCGGGGAGCTGTTTTTT.

The chain has TRBV27 and TRBJ2-3; tentatively, D is TRBD2 (6 bases). The CDR3 totals 13 residues. Germline-derived CDR1 and CDR2 are MNHEY and SMNVEV (reference sequence). The V gene lost 10 bases and the J gene lost 1 base, with 12 bases spanning the gap. The CDR3 nucleotides are TGTGCCACGTTTAGGGAGGGCACAGATACGCAGTATTTT. It specifies CATFREGTDTQYF.

The V gene is TRBV30, the J gene TRBJ1-3; no clear D. This CDR3 comprises 11 residues. Trimming pared 5 bases from V and 2 bases from J, leaving 4 bases between. The germline V gene encodes CDR1 GTSNPN and CDR2 SVGIG (reference sequence). CDR3: CAWLAGNTIYF. CDR3 nucleotides: TGTGCCTGGCTGGCTGGAAACACCATATATTTT.

This chain connects TRBV2 to TRBJ1-6; TRBD1 is a possible D gene (5 bases). CDR3 length equals 14 residues. V was shortened by 5 bases and J by 5 bases, with 10 bases between the two germline ends. The germline V gene has CDR1 SNHLY and CDR2 FYNNEI. CDR3 region: CASSQVGDNSPLHF. DNA of the CDR3: TGTGCCAGCAGTCAAGTAGGGGATAATTCACCCCTCCACTTT.

To note about this clone: At one boundary the junction diverges from the germline segment, which might be a read error. The rearrangement uses TRBV27 and TRBJ2-1, with D tentatively TRBD2 (6 bases). Per germline, CDR1 MNHEY and CDR2 SMNVEV (reference sequence). The CDR3 is 16 amino acids. The CDR3 spells CAGRQLAASSYNEQFF. CDR3 sequence (DNA): TGTGCCGGCAGACAACTAGCAGCGAGCTCCTACAATGAGCAGTTCTTC.

The chain links TRBV28 to TRBJ2-7; either TRBD1 or TRBD2 may supply D (7 bases each). Trimming pared 8 bases from V and 1 base from J, leaving 18 bases between. Germline V gives CDR1 MDHEN, CDR2 SYDVKM. This CDR3 spans 15 amino acids. This CDR3 is CASQRGLAVSYEQYF. The CDR3 coding sequence is TGTGCCAGCCAGAGGGGGCTAGCGGTTTCCTACGAGCAGTACTTC.

The chain employs TRBV7-9 and TRBJ1-1; TRBD1 matches at 7 bases. J was trimmed by 1 base and V by 1 base; bases with no gene match: 0. Germline loops: CDR1 SEHNR, CDR2 FQNEAQ (reference sequence). CDR3 length: 14 amino acids. CDR3: CASSLDRGNTEAFF. In DNA form, the CDR3 reads TGTGCCAGCAGCTTAGACAGGGGGAACACTGAAGCTTTCTTT.

The chain links TRBV4-2 to TRBJ2-1, with 9 nucleotides matching TRBD2. CDR3 length equals 16 residues. J gave up 6 bases and V 1 base, and 7 bases lay outside the gene matches. Germline V gives CDR1 LGHNA, CDR2 YNFKEQ. Here the CDR3 DNA reads TGTGCCAGCAGCCAAGTAGAGGGACTAGCTTCCAATGAGCAGTTCTTC. This sequence encodes CASSQVEGLASNEQFF.